The rows below give T cell receptor beta chains drawn from one sample of a study of CD8 T cells in ankylosing spondylitis. TCRdb reprocessed the 5' RACE reads via MiXCR and lists one record per CDR3 protein. The profile covers 650,000 to 800,000 distinct CDR3 sequences, with around 20% appearing a single time and about 20% taken by the ten largest. The specimen sequenced was blood, either unsorted or a sorted T cell fraction (not recorded which). Receptor source: a male donor with ankylosing spondylitis. The CDR3 runs from the conserved cysteine through the conserved F or W. Each record gives: D gene, J gene, clone size, V gene, CDR3 protein, CDR3 DNA. A D gene is named only where the DNA matches it firmly. Some rows mark clone size as missing; the rest say once, few, many or name a class of expanded clone.

d_call: -; j_call: TRBJ2-7; clone_size: -; v_call: TRBV5-1; cdr3_aa: CASSLDAGPYEQYF; cdr3_nt: TGCGCCAGCAGCTTGGATGCCGGGCCCTACGAGCAGTACTTC
d_call: TRBD1; j_call: TRBJ1-3; clone_size: few; v_call: TRBV3-1; cdr3_aa: CASSHRDRALSSGNTIYF; cdr3_nt: TGTGCCAGCAGCCACCGGGACAGGGCCTTGAGCTCTGGAAACACCATATATTTT
d_call: -; j_call: TRBJ2-1; clone_size: many; v_call: TRBV12-3/TRBV12-4; cdr3_aa: CASTRPGRGGGEQFF; cdr3_nt: TGTGCCAGCACTAGACCGGGACGAGGAGGAGGTGAGCAGTTCTTC
d_call: -; j_call: TRBJ1-2; clone_size: few; v_call: TRBV29-1; cdr3_aa: CSVYDIYGYTF; cdr3_nt: TGCAGCGTTTATGACATCTATGGCTACACCTTC
d_call: -; j_call: TRBJ2-4; clone_size: many; v_call: TRBV10-3; cdr3_aa: CAISEYRDQNIQYF; cdr3_nt: TGTGCCATCAGTGAGTACCGGGACCAAAACATTCAGTACTTC
d_call: TRBD1; j_call: TRBJ1-5; clone_size: -; v_call: TRBV20-1; cdr3_aa: CSARSPGGYNQPQHF; cdr3_nt: TGCAGTGCTAGATCACCAGGGGGATACAATCAGCCCCAGCATTTT
d_call: -; j_call: TRBJ2-1; clone_size: -; v_call: TRBV24-1; cdr3_aa: CATSDNRRNEQFF; cdr3_nt: TGTGCCACCAGTGATAATCGTAGGAATGAGCAGTTCTTC
d_call: TRBD2; j_call: TRBJ2-1; clone_size: -; v_call: TRBV20-1; cdr3_aa: CSARGWVAGARSEQFF; cdr3_nt: TGCAGTGCTAGAGGATGGGTAGCGGGAGCGCGGTCTGAGCAGTTCTTC
d_call: -; j_call: TRBJ2-3; clone_size: -; v_call: TRBV3-1; cdr3_aa: CASSQEPGASRYF; cdr3_nt: TGTGCCAGCAGCCAAGAACCGGGGGCCTCACGGTATTTT
d_call: -; j_call: TRBJ2-2; clone_size: -; v_call: TRBV15; cdr3_aa: CATSPIYTGELFF; cdr3_nt: TGTGCCACCAGCCCTATTTACACCGGGGAGCTGTTTTTT
d_call: TRBD2; j_call: TRBJ2-1; clone_size: few; v_call: TRBV7-9; cdr3_aa: CASSLTSGLYSYNEQFF; cdr3_nt: TGTGCCAGCAGCTTAACTAGCGGGCTCTACTCCTACAATGAGCAGTTCTTC
d_call: -; j_call: TRBJ2-4; clone_size: many; v_call: TRBV5-5; cdr3_aa: CASSLLSGEDIQYF; cdr3_nt: TGTGCCAGCAGCTTACTGTCAGGGGAAGACATTCAGTACTTC
d_call: -; j_call: TRBJ2-7; clone_size: many; v_call: TRBV10-3; cdr3_aa: CAINTDGQPISYEQYF; cdr3_nt: TGTGCCATCAATACCGACGGACAGCCTATTTCCTACGAGCAGTACTTC
d_call: -; j_call: TRBJ2-1; clone_size: -; v_call: TRBV9; cdr3_aa: CASSVGAGSYNEQFF; cdr3_nt: TGTGCCAGCAGCGTAGGGGCGGGGTCCTACAATGAGCAGTTCTTC
d_call: -; j_call: TRBJ1-6; clone_size: -; v_call: TRBV29-1; cdr3_aa: CSVKDSLNSPLHF; cdr3_nt: TGCAGCGTAAAGGACAGCCTGAATTCACCCCTCCACTTT
d_call: TRBD2; j_call: TRBJ2-3; clone_size: -; v_call: TRBV5-5; cdr3_aa: CASSIRTSGEGDTQYF; cdr3_nt: TGTGCCAGCAGCATCCGGACTAGCGGAGAGGGGGATACGCAGTATTTT
d_call: -; j_call: TRBJ1-2; clone_size: many; v_call: TRBV30; cdr3_aa: CAWSVRGNYGYTF; cdr3_nt: TGTGCCTGGAGTGTACGGGGGAACTATGGCTACACCTTC
d_call: TRBD1; j_call: TRBJ2-6; clone_size: few; v_call: TRBV12-3/TRBV12-4; cdr3_aa: CASSSLLGQGVSGANVLTF; cdr3_nt: TGTGCCAGCAGTTCCCTGTTGGGACAGGGGGTCTCTGGGGCCAACGTCCTGACTTTC
d_call: -; j_call: TRBJ1-4; clone_size: -; v_call: TRBV11-2; cdr3_aa: CASSLRSDNEKLFF; cdr3_nt: TGTGCCAGCAGCTTACGGTCGGATAATGAAAAACTGTTTTTT
d_call: -; j_call: TRBJ1-2; clone_size: -; v_call: TRBV4-3; cdr3_aa: CASSLYRAPLYGYTF; cdr3_nt: TGCGCCAGCAGCCTTTACAGGGCGCCCCTCTATGGCTACACCTTC
d_call: -; j_call: TRBJ2-7; clone_size: -; v_call: TRBV20-1; cdr3_aa: CSARSVHEQYF; cdr3_nt: TGCAGTGCTAGAAGCGTACACGAGCAGTACTTC
d_call: -; j_call: TRBJ2-3; clone_size: many; v_call: TRBV4-1; cdr3_aa: CASSEGTFPSTDTQYF; cdr3_nt: TGCGCCAGCAGCGAAGGGACTTTCCCTAGCACAGATACGCAGTATTTT
d_call: TRBD1; j_call: TRBJ2-7; clone_size: -; v_call: TRBV12-3/TRBV12-4; cdr3_aa: CASSHGTKDRGITYEQYF; cdr3_nt: TGTGCCAGCAGTCACGGCACCAAGGACAGGGGAATTACCTACGAGCAGTACTTC
d_call: -; j_call: TRBJ2-2; clone_size: few; v_call: TRBV5-1; cdr3_aa: CASSLHGNTGELFF; cdr3_nt: TGCGCCAGCAGCCTCCATGGGAACACCGGGGAGCTGTTTTTT
d_call: TRBD1; j_call: TRBJ2-5; clone_size: few; v_call: TRBV14; cdr3_aa: CASSQDRGTGRGETQYF; cdr3_nt: TGTGCCAGCAGCCAAGATCGCGGGACAGGGCGGGGAGAGACCCAGTACTTC
d_call: TRBD2; j_call: TRBJ2-5; clone_size: -; v_call: TRBV2; cdr3_aa: CASSGLAGQETQYF; cdr3_nt: TGTGCCAGCAGTGGACTAGCGGGACAAGAGACCCAGTACTTC
d_call: TRBD1; j_call: TRBJ1-6; clone_size: few; v_call: TRBV3-1; cdr3_aa: CASSLRDSHNSPLHF; cdr3_nt: TGTGCCAGCAGCCTACGGGACAGTCATAATTCACCCCTCCACTTT
d_call: TRBD2; j_call: TRBJ2-1; clone_size: -; v_call: TRBV5-5; cdr3_aa: CASSSRAGEINEQFF; cdr3_nt: TGTGCCAGCAGCTCTAGGGCGGGGGAGATAAATGAGCAGTTCTTC
d_call: -; j_call: TRBJ2-2; clone_size: few; v_call: TRBV10-3; cdr3_aa: CATTNANTGELFF; cdr3_nt: TGTGCCACGACTAACGCGAACACCGGGGAGCTGTTTTTT
d_call: TRBD2; j_call: TRBJ2-2; clone_size: -; v_call: TRBV9; cdr3_aa: CASSGPAGGGPPGELFF; cdr3_nt: TGTGCCAGCAGCGGGCCGGCTGGGGGAGGGCCTCCCGGGGAGCTGTTTTTT
d_call: -; j_call: TRBJ1-4; clone_size: few; v_call: TRBV12-3/TRBV12-4; cdr3_aa: CASSRLTGPNEKLFF; cdr3_nt: TGTGCCAGCAGTAGACTCACAGGCCCCAACGAAAAACTGTTTTTT
d_call: -; j_call: TRBJ2-2; clone_size: -; v_call: TRBV28; cdr3_aa: CASSLHLLGQNTGELFF; cdr3_nt: TGTGCCAGCAGTTTGCATCTGCTCGGACAGAACACCGGGGAGCTGTTTTTT
d_call: -; j_call: TRBJ2-3; clone_size: -; v_call: TRBV7-3; cdr3_aa: CASSLFSSTDTQYF; cdr3_nt: TGTGCCAGCAGCTTATTTAGCAGCACAGATACGCAGTATTTT
d_call: TRBD1; j_call: TRBJ1-1; clone_size: -; v_call: TRBV9; cdr3_aa: CASRRGQGAETEAFF; cdr3_nt: TGTGCCAGCAGAAGAGGACAGGGAGCAGAAACTGAAGCTTTCTTT
d_call: -; j_call: TRBJ1-2; clone_size: -; v_call: TRBV28; cdr3_aa: CASTLGAARGRFANYGYTF; cdr3_nt: TGTGCCAGCACCCTCGGGGCGGCCCGAGGTCGGTTTGCCAACTATGGCTACACCTTC
d_call: TRBD1; j_call: TRBJ1-5; clone_size: few; v_call: TRBV28; cdr3_aa: CASSFPPGQVYSNQPQHF; cdr3_nt: TGTGCCAGCAGTTTCCCCCCGGGACAGGTATATAGCAATCAGCCCCAGCATTTT
d_call: TRBD2; j_call: TRBJ2-2; clone_size: -; v_call: TRBV4-3; cdr3_aa: CASSQDTGGRATGELFF; cdr3_nt: TGCGCCAGCAGCCAAGATACGGGCGGGAGGGCCACCGGGGAGCTGTTTTTT
d_call: -; j_call: TRBJ2-1; clone_size: few; v_call: TRBV12-3/TRBV12-4; cdr3_aa: CASSPGQPSSYNEQFF; cdr3_nt: TGTGCCAGCAGCCCCGGGCAGCCGAGCTCCTACAATGAGCAGTTCTTC
d_call: -; j_call: TRBJ2-2; clone_size: -; v_call: TRBV9; cdr3_aa: CASSAWKGELFF; cdr3_nt: TGTGCCAGCAGCGCTTGGAAGGGGGAGCTGTTTTTT
d_call: TRBD2; j_call: TRBJ2-1; clone_size: few; v_call: TRBV6-2/TRBV6-3; cdr3_aa: CASSYRGLAGNLEQFF; cdr3_nt: TGTGCCAGCAGTTACCGGGGACTAGCGGGAAATTTAGAGCAGTTCTTC
d_call: -; j_call: TRBJ1-2; clone_size: -; v_call: TRBV6-1; cdr3_aa: CASSERQENYGYTF; cdr3_nt: TGTGCCAGCAGTGAGAGGCAGGAGAACTATGGCTACACCTTC
d_call: TRBD1; j_call: TRBJ2-1; clone_size: -; v_call: TRBV9; cdr3_aa: CASSPGQDHYNEQFF; cdr3_nt: TGTGCCAGCAGCCCGGGACAGGACCACTACAATGAGCAGTTCTTC
d_call: TRBD2; j_call: TRBJ2-1; clone_size: few; v_call: TRBV2; cdr3_aa: CASSGLADYNEQFF; cdr3_nt: TGTGCCAGCTCCGGACTAGCCGATTACAATGAGCAGTTCTTC
d_call: TRBD2; j_call: TRBJ2-1; clone_size: -; v_call: TRBV7-9; cdr3_aa: CASSLTSGSNEQFF; cdr3_nt: TGTGCCAGCAGCTTAACTAGCGGGAGCAATGAGCAGTTCTTC
d_call: -; j_call: TRBJ2-2; clone_size: few; v_call: TRBV11-3; cdr3_aa: CASSLAWGELFF; cdr3_nt: TGTGCCAGCAGCTTAGCCTGGGGGGAGCTGTTTTTT
d_call: TRBD1; j_call: TRBJ1-2; clone_size: few; v_call: TRBV4-3; cdr3_aa: CASSQGPGQVYGYTF; cdr3_nt: TGCGCCAGCAGCCAAGGGCCGGGACAGGTCTATGGCTACACCTTC
d_call: -; j_call: TRBJ2-3; clone_size: many; v_call: TRBV10-3; cdr3_aa: CAIGRGAGDTQYF; cdr3_nt: TGTGCCATCGGACGGGGGGCCGGGGATACGCAGTATTTT
d_call: -; j_call: TRBJ1-2; clone_size: many; v_call: TRBV12-3/TRBV12-4; cdr3_aa: CASSPWTNYGYTF; cdr3_nt: TGTGCCAGCAGTCCCTGGACTAACTATGGCTACACCTTC
d_call: -; j_call: TRBJ1-1; clone_size: -; v_call: TRBV7-6; cdr3_aa: CASSLAPEENTEAFF; cdr3_nt: TGTGCCAGCAGCTTAGCACCAGAGGAGAACACTGAAGCTTTCTTT